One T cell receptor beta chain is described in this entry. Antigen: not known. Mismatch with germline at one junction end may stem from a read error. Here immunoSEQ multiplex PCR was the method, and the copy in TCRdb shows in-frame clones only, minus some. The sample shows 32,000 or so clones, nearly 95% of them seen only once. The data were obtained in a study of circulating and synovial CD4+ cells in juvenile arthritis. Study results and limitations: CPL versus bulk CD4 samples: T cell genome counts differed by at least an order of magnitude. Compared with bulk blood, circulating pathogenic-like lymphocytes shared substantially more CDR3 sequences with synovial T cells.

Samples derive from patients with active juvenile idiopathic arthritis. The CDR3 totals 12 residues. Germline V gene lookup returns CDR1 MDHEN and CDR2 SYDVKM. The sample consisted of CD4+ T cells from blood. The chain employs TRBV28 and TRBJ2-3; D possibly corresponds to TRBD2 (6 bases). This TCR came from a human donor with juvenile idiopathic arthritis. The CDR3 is CASCFGGSTQYF. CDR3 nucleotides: TGTGCCAGCTGTTTCGGGGGTAGTACGCAGTATTTT.